This entry lists 20 T cell receptor beta chains sequenced from one sample in a study of PD-1 blockade in mismatch repair-deficient tumors. The data were produced by immunoSEQ multiplex PCR, yet TCRdb's version contains in-frame clones alone and is incomplete. The sample has approximately 100,000 clones; 70% to 85% are singletons. This specimen was peripheral blood, taken 36 weeks after starting pembrolizumab. Receptor source: an adult with mismatch repair-deficient cancer.

This clone was recorded only once. The chain carries TRBV9 and TRBJ1-2; TRBD1 matches at 7 bases. This CDR3 region has 15 residues. CDR1 is SGDLS, CDR2 YYNGEE, per germline. The trim removed 0 bases at V and 0 bases at J, leaving 2 bases unmatched. In DNA, the CDR3 is TGTGCCAGCAGCGTAGGACAGGGTCCTAACTATGGCTACACCTTC. Translating it yields CASSVGQGPNYGYTF.

V and J are TRBV21-1 and TRBJ2-7; the tabulated D call, TRBD1, remains unverified against the DNA. TRBV21-1 is a documented pseudogene. The CDR3 spans 14 residues. CDR3 protein: CASSPPGQSYEQYF. The DNA of the CDR3 is TGTGCCAGCAGCCCGCCCGGACAGTCCTACGAGCAGTACTTC.

The chain has TRBV30 and TRBJ2-1, with D possibly matching TRBD1 (5 bases). V dropped 0 bases and J dropped 7 bases, with 10 bases sitting between them. The CDR3 has 13 amino acids. CDR1 GTSNPN and CDR2 SVGIG come from the germline V gene (reference sequence). The CDR3 sequence: CAWSVQATNEQFF. As DNA, the CDR3 is TGTGCCTGGAGTGTACAGGCGACTAATGAGCAGTTCTTC.

The genes are TRBV30 and TRBJ1-1, with D unclear. The V end was cut by 2 bases, the J end by 6 bases, with 13 bases between. CDR3 length: 13 amino acids. Looked up from germline, CDR1 is GTSNPN and CDR2 is SVGIG (reference sequence). DNA for the CDR3: TGTGCCTGGAGTCTACGGCGTGGCGCTGAAGCTTTCTTT. This codes for CAWSLRRGAEAFF.

This chain uses TRBV7-3 with TRBJ2-1; 8 nucleotides agree with TRBD2. The germline CDR1 and CDR2 sequences are SGHTA and FQGTGA. V lost 5 bases, J lost 15 bases, and 12 bases stayed unmatched. This CDR3 is built from 13 residues. The CDR3 here is CASSIGLARPAFF. The CDR3, as DNA: TGTGCCAGCAGCATCGGACTAGCCCGACCGGCGTTCTTC. Combining the CDR3 with reference TRBV7-3 and TRBJ2-1 gives the whole variable domain GAGVSQTPSNKVTEKGKYVELRCDPISGHTALYWYRQSLGQGPEFLIYFQGTGAADDSGLPNDRFFAVRPEGSVSTLKIQRTERGDSAVYLCASSIGLARPAFFGPGTRLTVL.

To note about this clone: Other DNA sequences from this sample encode an identical CDR3 as well. V gene TRBV11-2 combines with J gene TRBJ2-7; D call uncertain. The CDR3 totals 13 residues. Germline V gene lookup returns CDR1 SGHAT and CDR2 FQNNGV. The V gene lost 1 base and the J gene lost 0 bases, with 4 bases spanning the gap. The CDR3 spells CASSLGVSYEQYF. The CDR3 nucleotides read TGTGCCAGCAGCTTAGGCGTCTCCTACGAGCAGTACTTC.

The rearrangement uses TRBV6-8 and TRBJ2-4; D remains ambiguous. This CDR3 has 13 residues. The V and J ends lost 5 bases and 10 bases respectively, with 15 bases between them. CDR1 is MNHGY and CDR2 is SAAAGT in the germline V gene. The CDR3 is CASSNLALTIQYF. CDR3 DNA: TGTGCCAGCAGTAACTTGGCTTTAACTATTCAGTACTTC.

This rearrangement joins TRBV11-2 to TRBJ1-1, with D possibly TRBD1 on 6 matching bases. V gave up 5 bases and J gave up 0 bases, with 13 bases separating them. Germline V gene lookup returns CDR1 SGHAT and CDR2 FQNNGV. The CDR3 sequence is 15 residues long. The CDR3 loop reads CASSAGVGMNTEAFF. CDR3 nucleotide sequence: TGTGCCAGCAGCGCAGGGGTTGGGATGAACACTGAAGCTTTCTTT.

The gene calls are TRBV19 and TRBJ2-7, with 9 positions matching TRBD2. CDR1 and CDR2 from the germline V gene are LNHDA and SQIVND (reference sequence). The CDR3 length is 14 residues. The junction had 3 bases not matched to a gene; V was cut back by 4 bases and J by 2 bases. CDR3 sequence reads: CASSRGGRAYEQYF. The CDR3 nucleotides read TGTGCCAGTAGTAGGGGCGGGAGGGCCTACGAGCAGTACTTC.

The CDR3 bases are TGTGCCAGCAGCTTAGTACAGCCTCGCGCTGAAGCTTTCTTT. This codes for CASSLVQPRAEAFF. This chain uses TRBV11-2 with TRBJ1-1; D gene unclear. Germline V CDR1 and CDR2: SGHAT, FQNNGV. V lost 1 base and J lost 6, with 12 bases in between. This CDR3 has 14 residues.

This chain uses TRBV18 with TRBJ1-1; 7 bases are a match to TRBD1. V lost 3 bases to trimming and J lost 3 bases; unmatched junction nucleotides: 7. Germline V gene sequence: CDR1 KGHSH, CDR2 LQKENI. This CDR3 comprises 15 residues. CDR3 in amino acids: CASSPRTGIDTEAFF. The DNA of the CDR3 is TGTGCCAGCTCACCGCGGACAGGCATTGACACTGAAGCTTTCTTT.

The J gene is TRBJ1-2, the V gene TRBV6-5; TRBD1 matches 8 bases. Trimming cost V 5 bases and J 8 bases; bases outside gene matches: 7. This CDR3 has 13 residues. Germline CDR1 MNHEY, CDR2 SVGAGI. The CDR3 DNA reads TGTGCCAGCAGTGTGGACAGGGTAGGCGGCTACACCTTC. It encodes CASSVDRVGGYTF.

This sequence joins TRBV9 and TRBJ2-3, with TRBD2 matching over 11 bases. V gave up 0 bases and J gave up 4 bases; unmatched junction bases: 7. CDR1 and CDR2 from the germline V gene are SGDLS and YYNGEE. The CDR3 spans 17 residues. DNA for the CDR3: TGTGCCAGCAGCGTAGCTACTAGCGGGAGTCTCTCAGATACGCAGTATTTT. This translates into CASSVATSGSLSDTQYF.

The chain carries TRBV29-1 and TRBJ2-7; tentatively, D is TRBD1 or TRBD2 (5 bases each). V was shortened by 2 bases and J by 6 bases, with 8 bases between the two germline ends. Germline CDR1 and CDR2: SQVTM and ANQGSEA. The CDR3 length is 11 residues. The CDR3 DNA follows: TGCAGCGTTGAACGAGGGGCCGAGCAGTACTTC. Protein product: CSVERGAEQYF.

This clone occurred once. DNA of the CDR3: TGTGCCAGCAGTCACAACGGGAGAGGGGACTACGAGCAGTACTTC. Translated: CASSHNGRGDYEQYF. This rearrangement joins TRBV2 to TRBJ2-7; perhaps TRBD2 as D (6 bases). The CDR3 spans 15 residues. Looked up from germline, CDR1 is SNHLY and CDR2 is FYNNEI. V lost 5 bases to trimming and J lost 3 bases, with 17 bases between them.

In DNA form, the CDR3 reads TGTGCCAGCAGCGGTACTAGCGGGAACACAGATACGCAGTATTTT. Amino acid sequence: CASSGTSGNTDTQYF. J is TRBJ2-3 and V is TRBV7-9, with 10 bases identical to TRBD2. The V gene's germline CDR1 is SEHNR and CDR2 FQNEAQ (reference sequence). The ends lost 5 bases at V and 2 bases at J; junction bases unmatched: 4. This CDR3 comprises 15 residues. The complete variable domain, with remaining parts taken from reference TRBV7-9 and TRBJ2-3, reads DTGVSQNPRHKITKRGQNVTFRCDPISEHNRLYWYRQTLGQGPEFLTYFQNEAQLEKSRLLSDRFSAERPKGSFSTLEIQRTEQGDSAMYLCASSGTSGNTDTQYFGPGTRLTVL.

This clone was seen a few times. The V gene is TRBV7-9, the J gene TRBJ1-4; 7 bases map to TRBD1. Germline CDR1 is SEHNR and CDR2 is FQNEAQ (reference sequence). This CDR3 spans 14 amino acids. Trimming removed 5 bases from V and 8 bases from J; junction bases left unmatched: 8. The CDR3 DNA reads as TGTGCCAGCAGCCTAGACAGGGAACGGGAAAAACTGTTTTTT. This sequence encodes CASSLDREREKLFF.

There are a few counts of this clone. The chain joins TRBV19 to TRBJ2-7; no firm D call. CDR1 and CDR2 (germline): LNHDA, SQIVND (reference sequence). There are 15 residues in the CDR3. The V gene lost 3 bases and the J gene lost 0 bases, with 12 bases spanning the gap. CDR3 coding DNA: TGTGCCAGTAGTATTGGTCCCTTCAGCTCCTACGAGCAGTACTTC. Its protein product is CASSIGPFSSYEQYF. The full variable domain, with the rest looked up from reference TRBV19 and TRBJ2-7, is DGGITQSPKYLFRKEGQNVTLSCEQNLNHDAMYWYRQDPGQGLRLIYYSQIVNDFQKGDIAEGYSVSREKKESFPLTVTSAQKNPTAFYLCASSIGPFSSYEQYFGPGTRLTVT.

The V and J genes are TRBV5-1 and TRBJ2-1, with D possibly being TRBD1 (6 bases). Trimming stripped 7 bases from V and 6 bases from J, with 20 bases between. The length of the CDR3 is 15 residues. Germline V lookup: CDR1 SGHRS, CDR2 YFSETQ. DNA for the CDR3: TGCGCCAGCGGAATGGACCCTGGGGGCCTCAATGAGCAGTTCTTC. Translation gives CASGMDPGGLNEQFF. The whole variable domain, filled in from reference TRBV5-1 and TRBJ2-1, reads KAGVTQTPRYLIKTRGQQVTLSCSPISGHRSVSWYQQTPGQGLQFLFEYFSETQRNKGNFPGRFSGRQFSNSRSEMNVSTLELGDSALYLCASGMDPGGLNEQFFGPGTRLTVL.

This chain connects TRBV13 to TRBJ2-1, with 11 positions matching TRBD2. CDR1 and CDR2 (germline): PRHDT, FYEKMQ (reference sequence). J lost 7 bases, V lost 0 bases, and 2 bases had no gene match. This CDR3 contains 15 residues. CDR3 sequence reads: CASSLGLAGDNEQFF. In DNA, the CDR3 is TGTGCCAGCAGCTTAGGACTAGCGGGGGATAATGAGCAGTTCTTC.